The present T cell receptor beta chain was sequenced within a study of radiotherapy plus CTLA-4 blockade in lung cancer. General study findings and limits: Reports identified early blood T cell clone dynamics, with interferon-beta, as the best response predictor. Peripheral blood showed expansion of tumor-derived TCR clones after radiotherapy and ipilimumab.

Sequenced by immunoSEQ multiplex PCR; TCRdb stores in-frame clones only, minus some. Found here are around 130,000 clones, about 90% of them singletons; the top ten hold roughly 7%. As for this clone: The antigen is unknown.

This receptor was taken from a human donor with non-small cell lung cancer that progressed on radiotherapy plus ipilimumab. Sequences were derived from peripheral blood, sampled from a patient treated with radiotherapy plus ipilimumab.

This chain's CDR3 is CASAPEQLATEAFF. The DNA for the CDR3 is TGTGCCAGCGCACCCGAGCAGCTGGCGACTGAAGCTTTCTTT. The rearrangement joins TRBV6-1 to TRBJ1-1, with D uncertain. V lost 8 bases and J 5 bases, leaving 18 bases between the germline ends. CDR1 is MNHNS and CDR2 is SASEGT in the germline V gene. The CDR3 sequence is 14 residues long.